This TCR beta chain was sequenced in a study of low-dose radiotherapy and immunotherapy resistance in tumors (dated by TCRdb to between 2021 and 2023). General notes on the study: Patients in Cohort 1 were given 0.5 Gy per fraction every 2 weeks, and the prescribed total PTV dose was 6.5 Gy. Patients in Cohort 2 were given 1 Gy per fraction every two weeks, for a total of 13 Gy across 26 weeks. Nivolumab was administered intravenously as a 240 mg flat dose every two weeks, and ipilimumab was administered intravenously at 1 mg/kg every six weeks. Intravenous cyclophosphamide at 200 mg/m2 was administered every two weeks, one day ahead of each radiation and immunotherapy administration. Patients took aspirin 300 mg orally once daily for four cycles, starting on cycle 1 day 1. The trial did not randomize participants into treatment groups. The translational analysis covered eight patients: three from the first dose cohort and the first five from the second dose cohort.

The CDR3 covers 17 residues, taking in both the cysteine and the phenylalanine. Just CDR3 DNA is preserved here, 51 bases in frame from base 1. Based on the germline V gene (reference sequence), the CDR1 and CDR2 sequences are MNHEY and SMNVEV. Trimming removed 5 bases from V and 0 bases from J, leaving 18 bases between the germline ends. This clonotype was recorded at least ten times. The antigen it binds to is not known. Base qualities were left out, and no much larger clone turns up one base away. This sample was sequenced with an Illumina HiSeq 2500. First-strand cDNA was synthesized using Superscript III and a set of TRAV- and TRBV-specific primers, so that both TCRalpha and TCRbeta chains were covered. TCRs were amplified for 20 to 25 PCR cycles with Phusion, using a constant-region primer paired with the adapter attached to the V primers. Isolated mRNA was amplified with the MessageAmp II aRNA Amplification Kit, using a roughly 15-hour in vitro transcription at 37°C. The Dynabeads mRNA DIRECT Purification Kit was used to isolate the mRNA for TCR sequencing. Indexed Illumina adapters were added in a second approximately 25-cycle Phusion PCR, and the resulting products were purified with AMPure XP beads. Regarding the original processing steps: Using custom Perl scripts, TCR sequences that encoded the same protein were pooled, out-of-frame sequences were dropped, and the abundance of each clonotype was calculated. TCR sequences supported by only a single read were excluded from analysis. The metrics used to describe the repertoires included Shannon entropy, Gini index, clonality, richness, and the frequency of TCRs shared between repertoires. The public reads were reprocessed in TCRdb via fastp at Q25 and MiXCR, keeping in-frame beta chains. All rows with the same CDR3 protein become a single entry with the most common DNA and genes. These V and J calls originate from TCRdb's pipeline instead of the authors' own analysis. This sample comprises 85,000 to 95,000 distinct CDR3 sequences, approximately 22% of them detected only once. The ten biggest clones cover about 13% of the sample.

The sample's time point label is to be understood as: after trial treatment. Taken with the paper, the label for treatment or condition translates to: LDRT plus nivolumab, ipilimumab, low-dose cyclophosphamide and aspirin (RACIN trial). Donors were enrolled in RACIN, a single-arm phase I dose-escalation trial in which nivolumab, ipilimumab, aspirin, low-dose cyclophosphamide and low-dose radiotherapy were combined. Eligible patients had advanced, TIL-negative solid tumors. The sequences come from PBMCs, collected after low-dose radiotherapy plus immunotherapy. This chain joins TRBV27 to TRBJ2-3; no D gene can be assigned with confidence. The sequence was collected from a female donor with ovarian cancer. In nucleotide form, the sequence is TGTGCCAGCAGTCTTATCCCAATACTGGGGAGCACAGATACGCAGTATTTT. Its protein is CASSLIPILGSTDTQYF.